These T cell receptor beta chains were read from a single sample in a study of control samples from healthy donors and cancer patients. Some clones are missing from TCRdb's copy, which holds only in-frame ones; the method was immunoSEQ multiplex PCR. The data contain about 160,000 clones, around 96% of them seen just once; the ten biggest clones take up 7.5% to 8.5%. The sequenced sample consisted of blood. The receptor source for this set is a woman aged 40 to 50 in good health. Each CDR3 is given with its conserved first and last residue. Fields, in order: D gene, J gene, V gene, CDR3 protein, CDR3 DNA. The D gene is left open where the match is weak.

-,TRBJ1-1,TRBV27,CASSIRGNTEAFF,TGTGCCAGCAGTATTCGGGGAAACACTGAAGCTTTCTTT
-,TRBJ1-1,TRBV5-4,CASSLEISNTEAFF,TGTGCCAGCAGCTTGGAAATCTCGAACACTGAAGCTTTCTTT
TRBD1,TRBJ1-1,TRBV10-3,CAISAGQGNTNTEAFF,TGTGCCATCAGTGCCGGACAGGGGAATACGAACACTGAAGCTTTCTTT
-,TRBJ1-1,TRBV12-3/TRBV12-4,CASSRTAEAFF,TGTGCCAGCAGCCGGACGGCGGAAGCTTTCTTT
TRBD1,TRBJ1-2,TRBV4-2,CASSQGTGSGYTF,TGTGCCAGCAGCCAAGGGACAGGCAGTGGCTACACCTTC
TRBD1,TRBJ1-1,TRBV6-6,CASSYSKGANTEAFF,TGTGCCAGCAGTTACTCAAAGGGGGCGAACACTGAAGCTTTCTTT
TRBD2,TRBJ2-1,TRBV7-2,CASSPSGRSYNEQFF,TGTGCCAGCAGCCCTAGCGGGAGGTCCTACAATGAGCAGTTCTTC
-,TRBJ2-7,TRBV11-2,CASSRLGYEQYF,TGTGCCAGCAGCCGACTGGGCTACGAGCAGTACTTC
-,TRBJ1-2,TRBV7-2,CASSLVRVYGYTF,TGTGCCAGCAGCTTAGTCAGGGTTTATGGCTACACCTTC
TRBD1,TRBJ1-4,TRBV5-4,CASSSDRGFGRKLFF,TGTGCCAGCAGCTCAGACAGGGGCTTCGGGAGGAAACTGTTTTTT
-,TRBJ2-5,TRBV27,CASRADEQETQYF,TGTGCCAGCAGGGCAGACGAACAAGAGACCCAGTACTTC
-,TRBJ2-5,TRBV7-2,CASSLGRGGQETQYF,TGTGCCAGCAGCTTAGGGAGGGGCGGTCAAGAGACCCAGTACTTC
TRBD1,TRBJ1-1,TRBV5-5,CASSLDNRGWTEAFF,TGTGCCAGCAGCTTGGATAACAGGGGGTGGACTGAAGCTTTCTTT
TRBD1,TRBJ1-2,TRBV9,CASSVGFGTANYGYTF,TGTGCCAGCAGCGTAGGATTTGGGACAGCCAACTATGGCTACACCTTC
TRBD1,TRBJ1-5,TRBV18,CASSRGQANQPQHF,TGTGCCAGCTCTCGGGGACAGGCCAATCAGCCCCAGCATTTT
-,TRBJ2-3,TRBV11-2,CASSRWGATDTQYF,TGTGCCAGCAGCCGATGGGGAGCGACAGATACGCAGTATTTT
-,TRBJ1-4,TRBV6-1,CASSEGRDEKLFF,TGTGCCAGCAGTGAAGGACGGGATGAAAAACTGTTTTTT